In its sample, the clone carrying this T cell receptor (beta chain) was seen a few times. Researchers made TCR beta libraries by using iRepertoire HTBI primers and running Arm-PCR on CDR3 regions. A single record per CDR3 protein comes from TCRdb applying MiXCR to the multiplex PCR reads. The repertoire holds nearly 350,000 distinct CDR3 sequences, with about 18% as singletons. Time point denoted: persistent/refractory GD, antithyroid drugs over 5 years with positive TRAb. Extracted RNA from PBMCs served as the source of the TCR library. EDTA tubes were used for drawing around 9.7 milliliters of peripheral blood. V trimming: 6 bases; J trimming: 6 bases; junction bases outside the gene matches: 12. The CDR3 is made up of 15 amino acids. The sample is drawn from a study of regulatory T cells in long-lasting Graves disease.

V usage is TRBV12-3 or TRBV12-4 and J usage is TRBJ2-7; 9 bases align to TRBD2. Sequencing was performed on peripheral blood mononuclear cells (PBMCs), taken when the disease was refractory, from a patient treated with antithyroid drugs. The receptor was derived from a female donor with Graves disease. The CDR3 region is CASSFPPGLASEQYF. The CDR3 DNA follows: TGTGCCAGCAGCTTCCCCCCGGGACTAGCTTCCGAGCAGTACTTC.